This entry concerns a single T cell receptor beta chain. Its antigen is not yet known. Per-nucleotide qualities are absent, and no much larger clonotype sits a single base away. The data stem from a study of cytomegalovirus exposure and HLA in healthy donors (dated by TCRdb to about 2017). For context, the study as a whole: An earlier analysis of several hundred of the donors reported 276 Gb of sequence data and roughly 120 million unique TCR beta sequences obtained from about 170 million T cells. About 330 gigabases of sequencing data and around 80 million unique TCR sequences made up an early release that covered nearly 650 HLA-typed donors. Of the 300 to 450 genotyped donors, roughly 80% fell in the genetic ancestry cluster associated with self-reported Caucasian donors. The study aimed to test whether signatures of past pathogen exposure could be identified by cataloging public T cell receptors. The T cell repertoires of 700 or so subjects were profiled by immunosequencing and related to cytomegalovirus serostatus. A separate validation cohort of more than 100 different subjects was used in addition to the 666-subject first cohort. To predict cytomegalovirus infection status, the study combined high-throughput TCR immunosequencing, statistical association of individual TCRs with disease status, and machine learning. To study patterns of TCR occurrence, a later analysis re-analyzed previously published TCR beta repertoires from several hundred donors and added high-resolution HLA genotyping. Rather than drawing on any new phenotypic data, the later analysis identified candidate immune exposures from TCR beta sequences and the way those sequences occurred across donors. In an earlier analysis of 587 of the donors, high-throughput TCR beta sequencing was used to judge whether each TCR beta V gene segment behaved as functional or pseudogenic. Donor age, sex, ethnicity and CMV serostatus were compiled alongside the repertoire data. A later genetic analysis used genome-wide SNP genotypes for about three fifths of the 666 donors, treating that subset as a discovery cohort. Every discovery cohort repertoire had been produced on one sequencing platform. Both class I and class II loci were covered by HLA typing, at four-digit resolution. The number of typed donors differed by locus: about 620-640 for A, B, C, DRB1 and DQB1; 500 to 550 for DQA1; approximately 600 for DPA1; and around 450 for DPB1. Because of strong linkage in the cohort, four or five DR-DQ haplotypes were treated as single units for association and clustering. On average, about 200,000 unique TCR beta nucleotide sequences were sequenced per donor among fewer than 500 genotyped donors of the cohort, with roughly a sixth of those sequences being non-productive. General study outcomes and caveats: Sequencing depth was assumed to be roughly uniform across donors in the presence/absence analyses, though that assumption may not hold. The authors suggested that the approach could potentially be generalized to other disease states and immunological phenotypes. Because some donors lacked HLA typing at each locus, the association tests relied only on the typed subset. Some IMGT-functional V segments, including TRBV6-2 and TRBV6-3, could not be told apart with the 87-base-pair reads, so those segments were excluded. CMV serostatus was the only immune exposure information available for the cohort. In a later analysis, the rate of TCR association differed among HLA loci, with DRB1 alleles having the most associated TCRs and HLA-C alleles having the fewest. A later genetic analysis reported fewer N-insertions in productive TCRs among donors in an Asian-associated ancestry cluster than the roughly 700-donor mean. The sequencing pipeline was judged likely to have produced a cluster of highly shared sequence variants as a technical artifact. The study listed 164 TCR beta chains as associated with cytomegalovirus. Specific HLA alleles were associated with roughly 16,000 TCR beta sequences at a false discovery rate of 0.05 in a later analysis. Across donors, most TCR sequences were observed very rarely, whereas some public TCRs were present in many individuals. In vitro tests confirmed that three of the cytomegalovirus-associated TCR beta chains recognize cytomegalovirus antigens. A later analysis reported that several top co-occurrence clusters appeared linked to parvovirus B19, influenza, CMV and Epstein-Barr virus. A further reported finding was that TCR beta sequences accurately predicted the HLA-A and HLA-B alleles for most subjects in the first cohort. Correlated functional status among segregating V segments might reflect linkage disequilibrium, but an unknown experimental factor could not be ruled out. Assigning TCR associations to individual alleles was difficult when HLA alleles, especially DR and DQ, strongly co-occurred. A later genetic analysis associated a missense DCLRE1C variant with V-gene and J-gene trimming of TCR beta chains, and an independent cohort replicated the association. The classifier was reported to diagnose cytomegalovirus status with high specificity and sensitivity in both the original cohort and the validation cohort. In a later analysis, most CMV-associated TCR beta chains were found to appear HLA-restricted, with HLA associations seemingly driven largely by CMV exposure. In this cohort, only TCR beta chains were sequenced, and detectable features were limited by the absence of alpha or paired-chain data. A later analysis found that HLA-associated TCR beta chains were more clonally expanded and had lower generation probabilities than equally common non-associated chains. Because counts were too low, roughly 17 rarely observed V segments, including chromosome 9 orphons, were left out of the earlier analysis of a few hundred of the donors. In an earlier analysis of fewer than 750 of the donors, most TCR beta V segments were observed in productive rearrangements about 90% or about 30% of the time, broadly matching IMGT annotations.

Receptor libraries were prepared by the immunoSEQ multiplex PCR assay. For the multiplex PCR, a mixture combining 60 forward primers for TCR Vbeta segments and 13 reverse primers for TCR Jbeta segments was used. The CDR3 region of rearranged TCR beta genes was amplified from genomic DNA by a multiplex PCR assay. Amplified TCR beta libraries were sequenced as 87-base-pair reads on the Illumina HiSeq System. Under the source paper's analysis protocol: A later analysis counted approximately 74 million unique TCR beta chains across the 500 to 850 repertoires, and around 9.9 million of these chains were shared by at least two donors. To remove PCR and sequencing errors, raw reads were error-corrected and collapsed into unique sequences using a nearest-neighbor algorithm that merged closely related sequences. Alignment of CDR3 sequences to IMGT reference sequences was used to assign V, D and J gene segments. For a sequence to be retained, a match of at least six nucleotides to both a V gene segment and a J gene segment was required. Rearrangements were called productive when the CDR3 lacked stop codons and stayed in frame with V and J; all others were non-productive. Following IMGT convention, CDR3 was defined as the stretch from the second conserved V-encoded cysteine up to the conserved J-encoded phenylalanine. The earlier analysis of some 600 of the donors excluded sequences that lacked an unambiguous match to a single V gene segment. An earlier analysis of over 450 of the donors classified V segments as functional when productive rearrangements were above 56.7% and as segregating when the standard deviation between donors was above 5%. A statistical classification framework was built to diagnose cytomegalovirus status from the catalog of TCR beta chain sequences. In a later analysis, TCR nucleotide sequences were compared against IMGT/GENE-DB human TR gene sequences so that V and J genes could be assigned. In a later analysis, CDR3 sequences and most-parsimonious VDJ recombination scenarios were assigned using the TCRdist pipeline. In a later analysis, every TCR beta chain was defined by the combination of its CDR3 amino acid sequence and its V-gene family, and reads without a unique V-gene family were dropped. A later analysis removed 500 to 600 highly shared, low-generation-probability nucleotide sequences to deal with suspected cross-contamination and a sequencing artifact. A later analysis calculated a clonal expansion index for each public chain from normalized within-repertoire ranks of inferred template counts. In a later analysis, generation probabilities were computed with a VDJ recombination model fitted to out-of-frame rearrangements, and the resulting probabilities were checked against IGoR. In a later analysis, TCR-TCR, TCR-HLA and TCR-CMV co-occurrence was scored with hypergeometric tests, and a repertoire-size bias correction was applied to TCR pairs. In a later analysis, false discovery rates were estimated by permuting HLA or CMV assignments 20 times. In a later analysis, co-occurring TCRs were grouped using DBSCAN, and TCRdist sequence similarity was added for clustering within HLA-allele-positive subsets. Repertoires with fewer than 30,000 or more than 120,000 public chains, plus five repertoires with anomalous nucleotide sharing, were excluded from co-occurrence clustering. TCRdb mirrors the immuneACCESS table, restricted to in-frame sequences. Some clones are absent from its copies; in checked studies, under half trace to an unresolved V gene, and the reason for the others is unknown. The V and J calls and clone size come from that table; D and trimming were worked out from the DNA. The sample table shows approximately 120,000 clones, and 80% are seen once. The ten largest clones capture 8.9% of the sample.

For this chain, trimming is 2 bases at the V end and 4 bases at the J end, and the number of junction bases without a gene match is 3. Counted from cysteine to phenylalanine, this CDR3 has 14 amino acids. CDR3 DNA is the only sequence kept; it has 42 bases, read in frame from the first base. The cohort comprised 550 to 700 healthy bone marrow donors. Cohort members were all nominally healthy when sampled, although unrecorded immune exposures were likely present. The donor was CMV seropositive and was included in the group of 300 or so seropositive cohort members. A peripheral blood sample was collected from each donor, and TCR beta sequencing was performed on peripheral blood mononuclear cells. The Qiagen DNeasy Blood Extraction Kit was used to extract genomic DNA from the blood cell samples.

Recombination connected TRBV6-7 to TRBJ1-2, with TRBD1 matching 8 junction bases. TRBV6-7 carries the ORF label, with uncertain function. The receptor was derived from a man in his thirties or forties in good health and CMV-seropositive. The sequenced sample consisted of PBMCs. In nucleotides, the sequence is TGTGCCAGCAGTTACCGGACAGGGATCTATGGCTACACCTTC. This encodes CASSYRTGIYGYTF.